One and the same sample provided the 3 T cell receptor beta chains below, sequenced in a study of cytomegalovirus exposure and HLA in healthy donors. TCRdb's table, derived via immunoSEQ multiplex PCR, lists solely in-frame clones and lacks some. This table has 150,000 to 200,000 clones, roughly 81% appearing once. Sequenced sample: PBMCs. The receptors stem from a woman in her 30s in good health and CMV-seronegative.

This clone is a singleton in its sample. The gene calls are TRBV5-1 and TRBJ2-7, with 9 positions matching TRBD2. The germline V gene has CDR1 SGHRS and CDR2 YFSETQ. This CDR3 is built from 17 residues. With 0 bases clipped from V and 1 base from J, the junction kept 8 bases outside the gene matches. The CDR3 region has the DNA TGCGCCAGCAGCTTGGCCGTCGGCGGGGGGGCGTCCTACGAGCAGTACTTC. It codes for CASSLAVGGGASYEQYF.

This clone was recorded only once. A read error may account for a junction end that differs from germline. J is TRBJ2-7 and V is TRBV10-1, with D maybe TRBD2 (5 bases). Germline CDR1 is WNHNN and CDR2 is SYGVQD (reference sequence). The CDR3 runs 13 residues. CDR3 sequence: CASSEEKRHSNHF. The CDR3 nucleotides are TGCGCCAGCAGTGAGGAGAAGCGGCACAGTAATCACTTC.

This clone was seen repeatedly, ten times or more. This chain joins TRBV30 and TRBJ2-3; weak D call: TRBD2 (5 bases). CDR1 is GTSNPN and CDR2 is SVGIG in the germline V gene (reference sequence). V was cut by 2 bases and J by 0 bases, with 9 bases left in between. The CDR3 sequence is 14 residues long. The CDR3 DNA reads TGTGCCTGGAGTCGGGATCCTAGCACAGATACGCAGTATTTT. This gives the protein CAWSRDPSTDTQYF.